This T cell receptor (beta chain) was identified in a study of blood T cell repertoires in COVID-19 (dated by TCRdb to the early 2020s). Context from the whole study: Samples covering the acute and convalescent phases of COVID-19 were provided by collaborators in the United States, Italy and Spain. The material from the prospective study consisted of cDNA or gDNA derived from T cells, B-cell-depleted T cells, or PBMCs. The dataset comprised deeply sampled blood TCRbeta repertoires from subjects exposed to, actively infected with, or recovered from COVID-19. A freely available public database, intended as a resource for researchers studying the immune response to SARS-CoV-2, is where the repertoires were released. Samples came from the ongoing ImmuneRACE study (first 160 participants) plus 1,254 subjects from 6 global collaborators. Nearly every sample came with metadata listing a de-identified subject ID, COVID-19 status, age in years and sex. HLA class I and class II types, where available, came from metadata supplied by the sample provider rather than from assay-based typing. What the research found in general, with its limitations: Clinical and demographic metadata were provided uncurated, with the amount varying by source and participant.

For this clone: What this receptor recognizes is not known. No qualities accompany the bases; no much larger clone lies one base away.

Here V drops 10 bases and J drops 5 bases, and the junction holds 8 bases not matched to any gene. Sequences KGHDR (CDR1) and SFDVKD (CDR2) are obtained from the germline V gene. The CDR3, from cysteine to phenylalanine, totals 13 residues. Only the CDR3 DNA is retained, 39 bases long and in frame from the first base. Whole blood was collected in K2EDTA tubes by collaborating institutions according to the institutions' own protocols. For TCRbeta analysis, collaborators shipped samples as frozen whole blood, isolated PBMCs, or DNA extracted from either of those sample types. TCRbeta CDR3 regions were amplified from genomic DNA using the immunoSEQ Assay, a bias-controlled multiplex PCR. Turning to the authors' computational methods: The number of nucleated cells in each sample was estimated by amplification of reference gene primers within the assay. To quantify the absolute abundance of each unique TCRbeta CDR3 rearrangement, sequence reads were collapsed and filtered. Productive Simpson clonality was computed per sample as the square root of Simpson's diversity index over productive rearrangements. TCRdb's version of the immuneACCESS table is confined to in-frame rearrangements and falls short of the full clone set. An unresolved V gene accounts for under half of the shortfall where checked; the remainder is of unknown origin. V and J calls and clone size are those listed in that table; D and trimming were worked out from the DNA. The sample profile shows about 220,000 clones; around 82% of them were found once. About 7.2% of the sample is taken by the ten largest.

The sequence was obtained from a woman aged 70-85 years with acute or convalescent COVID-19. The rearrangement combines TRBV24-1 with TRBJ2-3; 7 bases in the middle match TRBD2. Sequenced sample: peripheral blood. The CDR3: CATSWGGEDTQYF. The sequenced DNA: TGTGCCACGTCATGGGGGGGAGAAGATACGCAGTATTTT.